This is a list of T cell receptor beta chains from one sample in a study of OX40 agonist ivuxolimab in advanced cancers. Generated by immunoSEQ multiplex PCR, the TCRdb table keeps only in-frame clones and is missing some. Of 35,000 to 50,000 clones listed, roughly 91% are singletons. The material was CD4+ or CD8+ T cells sorted from blood, obtained in a trial of the OX40 agonist ivuxolimab. The receptors stem from an adult with an advanced solid tumor such as melanoma, head and neck, liver or kidney cancer. The CDR3 runs from the conserved cysteine through the conserved F or W. A D gene is named only where the DNA matches it firmly. Rows may omit the clone size; those that give it use once, few, many or a size class.

J gene,clone size,V gene,D gene,CDR3 DNA,CDR3 protein
TRBJ2-5,few,TRBV5-4,NA,TGTGCCAGCAGCTTGGACTCCCAAGAGACCCAGTACTTC,CASSLDSQETQYF
TRBJ1-2,NA,TRBV5-4,NA,TGTGCCAGCAGCCTTGGGACCGGCGGGGGCTATGGCTACACCTTC,CASSLGTGGGYGYTF
TRBJ1-2,NA,TRBV19,NA,TGTGCCAGTAGTATTCACCCGGGCCCGATAGACGGCTACACCTTC,CASSIHPGPIDGYTF
TRBJ1-2,NA,TRBV6-1,TRBD1,TGTGCCAGCACAGGCAGGGGGGGTGGCTACACCTTC,CASTGRGGGYTF
TRBJ1-4,NA,TRBV18,NA,TGTGCCAGCTCACCACAATGGAACAGGGATGAAAAACTGTTTTTT,CASSPQWNRDEKLFF
TRBJ2-5,NA,TRBV7-2,TRBD2,TGTGCCAGCAGCTCCGAGGGGGGACTAGGGACGGAGACCCAGTACTTC,CASSSEGGLGTETQYF
TRBJ1-2,NA,TRBV9,NA,TGTGCCAGCAGCGTAGGAGGTGGGGCCAGCTACACCTTC,CASSVGGGASYTF
TRBJ1-2,NA,TRBV20-1,NA,TGCAGTGCTAAGGGTAATGGCTACACCTTC,CSAKGNGYTF
TRBJ2-3,NA,TRBV2,TRBD1,TGTGCCAGCGGCGAAGGGACAGGCGGCACAGATACGCAGTATTTT,CASGEGTGGTDTQYF
TRBJ2-7,NA,TRBV5-1,NA,TGCGCCAGCAGCTTGTCGGTTCCGTCCTACGAGCAGTACTTC,CASSLSVPSYEQYF
TRBJ2-1,NA,TRBV18,NA,TGTGCCAGCTCACCACCAACAGAGTACAATGAGCAGTTCTTC,CASSPPTEYNEQFF
TRBJ2-3,NA,TRBV5-8,TRBD2,TGTGCCAGCAGCCTGGGACTAGCGGGGGCTAGCACAGATACGCAGTATTTT,CASSLGLAGASTDTQYF
TRBJ2-3,NA,TRBV9,NA,TGTGCCAGCAGCGTAGGGGTGGGGGGACCCACAGATACGCAGTATTTT,CASSVGVGGPTDTQYF
TRBJ2-7,NA,TRBV5-1,TRBD2,TGCGCCAGCAGCGGGGGAGGGGAGCAGTACTTC,CASSGGGEQYF
TRBJ1-2,NA,TRBV6-6,NA,TGTGCCAGCAGGAATAGGGGGTATGGCTACACCTTC,CASRNRGYGYTF
TRBJ1-3,once,TRBV4-3,TRBD1,TGCGCCAGCAGCCAAGACCTCCCCCACAGGGGAGGAGGAAACACCATATATTTT,CASSQDLPHRGGGNTIYF
TRBJ2-1,NA,TRBV19,TRBD1,TGTGCCAGTACAAGGGACAGCCTATACAATGAGCAGTTCTTC,CASTRDSLYNEQFF
TRBJ2-5,NA,TRBV7-9,TRBD1,TGTGCCAGCCGTCGGGCAGGGGGCTTGGAGACCCAGTACTTC,CASRRAGGLETQYF
TRBJ2-5,NA,TRBV19,TRBD1,TGTGCCAGCCAGCCAAACAGGGGGCAGAAGACCCAGTACTTC,CASQPNRGQKTQYF
TRBJ1-6,once,TRBV5-1,TRBD1,TGCGCCAGCAGCTCACAGGGGTTTAATTCACCCCTCCACTTT,CASSSQGFNSPLHF
TRBJ2-7,NA,TRBV7-8,TRBD2,TGTGCCAGCAGTCGCAATCGGGGGGGCCTTAGCTCCTACGAGCAGTACTTC,CASSRNRGGLSSYEQYF
TRBJ1-6,NA,TRBV7-9,TRBD1,TGTGCCAGCAGCTCTGGACAGGGGATGTATAATTCACCCCTCCACTTT,CASSSGQGMYNSPLHF
TRBJ1-2,once,TRBV14,TRBD1,TGTGCCAGCAGCCAGGGCCGAAGCGACAGGGGGCCTCCGGGCTATGGCTACACCTTC,CASSQGRSDRGPPGYGYTF
TRBJ2-1,NA,TRBV4-1,NA,TGCGCCAGCAGCCAAGTTAGGGGAGGTGAGCAGTTCTTC,CASSQVRGGEQFF
TRBJ1-4,few,TRBV5-1,TRBD1,TGCGCCAGCAGCGCCGTACAGGGGGCGGGAACTAATGAAAAACTGTTTTTT,CASSAVQGAGTNEKLFF
TRBJ2-4,NA,TRBV7-2,NA,TGTGCCAGCAGCCCCTCGGGGGTGCTAGCCAAAAACATTCAGTACTTC,CASSPSGVLAKNIQYF
TRBJ2-5,NA,TRBV5-5,TRBD1,TGTGCCAGCAGCCCCGACAGGGGAGAGACCCAGTACTTC,CASSPDRGETQYF
TRBJ1-3,NA,TRBV12-5,NA,TGTGCTAGTGGTTCAATTTCTGGAAACACCATATATTTT,CASGSISGNTIYF
TRBJ1-2,NA,TRBV6-5,NA,TGTGCCAGCAGTTACAATGGGGTGGACTATGGCTACACCTTC,CASSYNGVDYGYTF
TRBJ1-1,NA,TRBV14,NA,TGTGCCACCGGGCTTAGTACTGAAGCTTTCTTT,CATGLSTEAFF
TRBJ1-2,NA,TRBV28,NA,TGTGCCAGCAGTTTAAGGGGCGATAGCTATGGCTACACCTTC,CASSLRGDSYGYTF
TRBJ1-1,NA,TRBV2,NA,TGTGCCAGCGGCAGACAGCCGACTGAAGCTTTCTTT,CASGRQPTEAFF
TRBJ2-3,NA,TRBV7-6,NA,TGTGCCAGCAGCTCCTCTCCCGCAGGGGTCACAGATACGCAGTATTTT,CASSSSPAGVTDTQYF
TRBJ2-1,NA,TRBV7-2,NA,TGTGCCAGCAGCTTAGCATACTCCTCCTACAATGAGCAGTTCTTC,CASSLAYSSYNEQFF
TRBJ2-1,NA,TRBV6-1,NA,TGTGCCAGCAGTCCAACAGCTCCTCCTTACAATGAGCAGTTCTTC,CASSPTAPPYNEQFF